The 19 T cell receptor beta chains in this list originate from one sample, sequenced in a study of cytomegalovirus exposure and HLA in healthy donors. Primers included in the PCR were 60 Vbeta and 13 Jbeta primers. TCRdb keeps only in-frame clones here, not all; method: immunoSEQ multiplex PCR. The profile shows 220,000 or so clones, approximately 70% of them singletons. Sequences were obtained from PBMCs. The receptor set was obtained from a woman aged 30 to 39 in good health and CMV-seronegative.

To note about this clone: Additional DNA sequences in this sample encode the identical CDR3. This chain links TRBV9 with TRBJ1-1, with D unclear. The CDR3 sequence is 12 residues long. V was shortened by 3 bases and J by 6 bases, with 9 bases between the two germline ends. Germline V gene data show CDR1 as SGDLS and CDR2 as YYNGEE. The CDR3 region is CASSGRGPEAFF. The CDR3 DNA sequence: TGTGCCAGCAGCGGGCGGGGTCCTGAAGCTTTCTTT.

For the CDR3, the DNA is TGTGCCAGCAGCTTGTATGGGACAGGGGGCTCCTACGAGCAGTACTTC. Translation: CASSLYGTGGSYEQYF. The chain has TRBV5-8 and TRBJ2-7; 11 nucleotides line up with TRBD1. The CDR3 loop spans 16 amino acids. V shed 1 base and J 0 bases; nucleotides not matched to a gene: 3. Germline values: CDR1 SGHTS, CDR2 YDEGEE.

This sequence joins TRBV19 and TRBJ2-7; D remains ambiguous. CDR3 length: 13 amino acids. In germline, CDR1 is LNHDA, CDR2 SQIVND (reference sequence). Deletions cut 6 bases from V and 2 bases from J, with 11 bases between. The CDR3 region has the DNA TGTGCCAGTAGGCAAGCGTTAACCTACGAGCAGTACTTC. This encodes CASRQALTYEQYF.

About this clone: One junction end does not reproduce the germline sequence, and a read error may be involved. This rearrangement joins TRBV7-9 to TRBJ2-3, with 11 positions matching TRBD2. This CDR3 comprises 17 residues. The germline V gene encodes CDR1 SEHNR and CDR2 FQNEAQ (reference sequence). As DNA, the CDR3 is TGTGTCAGCAGCTTCTTACTAGCGGGGGCTCATCAGAGGACGCAGTATTTT. Its protein product is CVSSFLLAGAHQRTQYF.

This sequence joins TRBV7-3 and TRBJ2-5, with TRBD1 matching 7 bases. In germline, CDR1 is SGHTA, CDR2 FQGTGA. Germline trimming cut 3 bases from V and 4 bases from J; bases unmatched to any gene: 2. This CDR3 spans 13 amino acids. CDR3 DNA: TGTGCCAGCAGCTTTAAGGGGGCAGAGACCCAGTACTTC. The encoded protein is CASSFKGAETQYF.

The chain uses TRBV11-2 and TRBJ1-4; D might be TRBD1 (6 bases). Per the germline V gene, CDR1 is SGHAT and CDR2 is FQNNGV. V lost 5 bases and J 8 bases, leaving 18 bases between the germline ends. The CDR3 consists of 15 residues. The CDR3 region is CASSPNTGLGEKLFF. As DNA, the CDR3 is TGTGCCAGCAGCCCGAATACAGGGTTGGGGGAAAAACTGTTTTTT.

For the CDR3, the DNA is TGTGCCAGTAATTCCCAGGGGGGCAATCAGCCCCAGCATTTT. It yields the protein CASNSQGGNQPQHF. The chain recombines TRBV19 with TRBJ1-5; 7 bases map to TRBD1. The CDR3 runs 14 residues. V trimming: 7 bases; J trimming: 2 bases; junction bases outside the gene matches: 5. Germline V lookup: CDR1 LNHDA, CDR2 SQIVND (reference sequence).

The rearrangement uses TRBV19 and TRBJ2-2, with 9 bases lining up with TRBD1. CDR3 length: 17 amino acids. In germline, CDR1 is LNHDA, CDR2 SQIVND (reference sequence). Trimming removed 3 bases from V and 5 bases from J; junction bases left unmatched: 10. The CDR3 DNA reads as TGTGCCAGTAGTATCTCCGGGACAGGGTTACGAACCGGGGAGCTGTTTTTT. It specifies CASSISGTGLRTGELFF. The variable domain in full, with the rest retrieved from reference TRBV19 and TRBJ2-2, is DGGITQSPKYLFRKEGQNVTLSCEQNLNHDAMYWYRQDPGQGLRLIYYSQIVNDFQKGDIAEGYSVSREKKESFPLTVTSAQKNPTAFYLCASSISGTGLRTGELFFGEGSRLTVL.

V gene TRBV12-5 combines with J gene TRBJ1-2, with D possibly TRBD1 on 5 matching bases. Germline V CDR1 and CDR2: LGHNT, FRNRAP. With 0 bases removed from V and 8 bases from J, the gap between germline ends came to 13 bases. This CDR3 is 14 amino acids long. The CDR3 DNA reads TGTGCTAGTGGTTTGGTCTGGGGCCGGGGGGGCTACACCTTC. Translation gives CASGLVWGRGGYTF.

This chain uses TRBV11-3 with TRBJ1-4; TRBD1 aligns across 7 bases. This CDR3 region has 13 residues. Germline V lookup: CDR1 SGHNT, CDR2 YENEEA. With V trimmed by 6 bases and J by 8 bases, 6 bases remained unmatched. Here the CDR3 reads CASSSDRVEKLFF. The DNA of the CDR3 is TGTGCCAGCAGTTCTGACAGGGTAGAAAAACTGTTTTTT.

The V and J genes are TRBV7-8 and TRBJ2-7, with 7 positions matching TRBD2. There are 14 residues in the CDR3. Germline CDR1 SGHVS, CDR2 FQNEAQ. The V and J ends lost 5 bases and 2 bases, in that order; junction bases with no gene match: 6. The CDR3, as DNA: TGTGCCAGCAGCGAAAGCGGGACTACCTACGAGCAGTACTTC. Protein sequence: CASSESGTTYEQYF.

CDR3 sequence reads: CASTEQGFRNGYTF. CDR3 DNA: TGTGCCAGCACCGAACAGGGGTTCAGGAATGGCTACACCTTC. This chain joins TRBV7-9 and TRBJ1-2; 7 positions agree with TRBD1. This CDR3 comprises 14 residues. V dropped 7 bases and J dropped 6; count of bases not matched to a gene: 11. Germline V gene sequence: CDR1 SEHNR, CDR2 FQNEAQ (reference sequence).

The rearrangement links TRBV6-5 to TRBJ1-3; 10 nucleotides match TRBD1. This CDR3 is 15 amino acids long. The V gene's germline CDR1 is MNHEY and CDR2 SVGAGI. The trim removed 5 bases at V and 8 bases at J, leaving 9 bases unmatched. The CDR3 DNA reads TGTGCCAGCAGTATGGGACAGGGGACTGGGGACACCATATATTTT. This sequence encodes CASSMGQGTGDTIYF.

This sequence joins TRBV11-2 and TRBJ2-2, with D possibly being TRBD2 (6 bases). CDR1 is SGHAT, CDR2 FQNNGV, per germline. The CDR3 sequence is 15 residues long. V lost 1 base to trimming and J lost 5 bases, with 11 bases between them. The CDR3 protein is CASSLGLERTGELFF. The CDR3 DNA reads as TGTGCCAGCAGCTTAGGACTAGAGAGAACCGGGGAGCTGTTTTTT.

This chain links TRBV6-1 with TRBJ2-4; 7 bases match TRBD1. The trim removed 6 bases at V and 2 bases at J, leaving 7 bases unmatched. CDR1 and CDR2 (germline): MNHNS, SASEGT. The CDR3 extends over 15 amino acids. The CDR3 protein is CASSPRGPSKNIQYF. CDR3 in DNA: TGTGCCAGCAGCCCGAGGGGGCCATCCAAAAACATTCAGTACTTC.

This chain links TRBV5-1 with TRBJ2-3; D gene uncertain. The CDR3 runs 13 residues. V lost 4 bases and J lost 2, with 8 bases in between. CDR1 is SGHRS, CDR2 YFSETQ, per germline. DNA for the CDR3: TGCGCCAGCAGCGCACAATCCACAGATACGCAGTATTTT. Translated: CASSAQSTDTQYF. Together with reference TRBV5-1 and TRBJ2-3, the CDR3 gives the full variable domain: KAGVTQTPRYLIKTRGQQVTLSCSPISGHRSVSWYQQTPGQGLQFLFEYFSETQRNKGNFPGRFSGRQFSNSRSEMNVSTLELGDSALYLCASSAQSTDTQYFGPGTRLTVL.

This sequence joins TRBV6-5 and TRBJ1-5; 7 bases fit TRBD1. The CDR3 runs 14 residues. Germline V lookup: CDR1 MNHEY, CDR2 SVGAGI. V shed 4 bases and J 6 bases; nucleotides not matched to a gene: 6. This chain's CDR3 is CASSLGGDGQPQHF. The CDR3 DNA reads as TGTGCCAGCAGTTTAGGGGGCGATGGTCAGCCCCAGCATTTT.

This clone occurred once. The V gene is TRBV30, the J gene TRBJ1-1; D is uncertain. This CDR3 is built from 12 residues. The V end lost 6 bases, the J end lost 1 base, and 9 bases lay between the germline ends. Germline V gives CDR1 GTSNPN, CDR2 SVGIG (reference sequence). CDR3 sequence (DNA): TGTGCCTGTCGGCGGGGGAACACTGAAGCTTTCTTT. Translated: CACRRGNTEAFF.

CDR3 in DNA: TGTGCCAGCTCACCAAGGAGCGGGGACTACAATGAGCAGTTCTTC. As protein: CASSPRSGDYNEQFF. The chain combines TRBV18 with TRBJ2-1, with 7 bases lining up with TRBD2. Germline CDR1 KGHSH, CDR2 LQKENI. The CDR3 spans 15 residues. Trimming took 2 bases from V and 3 from J; bases not matched to a gene: 4. The entire variable domain, with the rest obtained from reference TRBV18 and TRBJ2-1, is as follows: NAGVMQNPRHLVRRRGQEARLRCSPMKGHSHVYWYRQLPEEGLKFMVYLQKENIIDESGMPKERFSAEFPKEGPSILRIQQVVRGDSAAYFCASSPRSGDYNEQFFGPGTRLTVL.